The entry below describes one T cell receptor (beta chain). TCRdb keeps only in-frame clones here, not all; method: immunoSEQ multiplex PCR. The sample records about 120,000 clones, around 90% being singletons. The length of the CDR3 is 16 residues. Germline trimming cut 4 bases from V and 3 bases from J; bases unmatched to any gene: 9. Germline lookup yields CDR1 LGHNA and CDR2 YSLEER. This record belongs to a study of control samples from healthy donors and cancer patients. The receptor was isolated from a man between 50 and 59 years old in good health. The V and J genes are TRBV4-3 and TRBJ1-2, with 9 bases fitting TRBD1. The sequencing sample was made of blood. DNA of the CDR3: TGCGCCAGCAGCCGGGGGGGACAGGGATTATACTATGGCTACACCTTC. Its protein is CASSRGGQGLYYGYTF.